This is a list of T cell receptor beta chains from one sample in a study of blood T cell repertoires in COVID-19. Generated by immunoSEQ multiplex PCR, the TCRdb table keeps only in-frame clones and is missing some. This sample yields around 250,000 clones, of which about 87% are seen a single time; more than 6.5% belongs to the top ten. The specimen sequenced was peripheral blood. The receptors come from an older woman with active or convalescent COVID-19. Each CDR3 is given with its conserved first and last residue. The D gene is left open where the match is weak. Expanded clones are given a class, and other clones once, few, many or no size at all.

J gene	clone size	V gene	D gene	CDR3 protein	CDR3 DNA
TRBJ2-7	.	TRBV5-5	TRBD1	CASSVTGTVAYEQYF	TGTGCCAGCAGCGTTACCGGGACAGTTGCCTACGAGCAGTACTTC
TRBJ2-2	.	TRBV4-1	.	CASSQGSPSGELFF	TGCGCCAGCAGCCAAGGCTCCCCCAGCGGGGAGCTGTTTTTT
TRBJ1-3	.	TRBV3-1/TRBV3-2	.	CASTLQRERNTIYF	TGTGCCAGCACCTTACAAAGGGAGCGAAACACCATATATTTT
TRBJ1-4	.	TRBV5-5	.	CASSLAPSEKLFF	TGTGCCAGCAGCTTGGCACCGAGCGAAAAACTGTTTTTT
TRBJ1-2	.	TRBV24-1	.	CATSETRTSWGLTF	TGTGCCACCAGTGAGACACGGACCAGTTGGGGCCTGACCTTC
TRBJ1-1	.	TRBV12-5	TRBD1	CATGSDRGSAEAFF	TGTGCTACTGGGTCCGACAGGGGGAGCGCTGAAGCTTTCTTT
TRBJ2-4	.	TRBV6-5	TRBD1	CASSYSTGGGFQYF	TGTGCCAGCAGTTACTCGACAGGGGGGGGCTTTCAGTACTTC
TRBJ2-2	few	TRBV9	.	CASSPRGSVGELFF	TGTGCCAGCAGCCCAAGGGGATCGGTCGGGGAGCTGTTTTTT
TRBJ2-1	.	TRBV9	.	CASSVAEIEQFF	TGTGCCAGCAGCGTAGCCGAGATCGAGCAGTTCTTC
TRBJ2-7	once	TRBV7-2	TRBD1	CASSSQGASTYEQYF	TGTGCCAGCAGCTCACAGGGGGCATCTACCTACGAGCAGTACTTC
TRBJ1-3	.	TRBV3-1/TRBV3-2	.	CASGASLGNTIYF	TGTGCCAGCGGGGCCTCGCTGGGAAACACCATATATTTT
TRBJ1-2	.	TRBV19	.	CASTRALQSNYGYTF	TGTGCCAGTACCAGGGCACTTCAGAGTAACTATGGCTACACCTTC
TRBJ1-6	.	TRBV11-2	.	CASSLDTGSVF	TGTGCCAGCAGCTTAGATACAGGCTCGGTTTTT
TRBJ2-7	.	TRBV6-5	TRBD1	CASSYRTGQSYEQYF	TGTGCCAGCAGTTACAGGACAGGTCAATCCTACGAGCAGTACTTC
TRBJ2-7	.	TRBV6-5	.	CASSYSIGGIEQYF	TGTGCCAGCAGTTACTCGATAGGGGGAATCGAGCAGTACTTC
TRBJ2-7	.	TRBV28	.	CASSETHGQSHEQYF	TGTGCCAGCAGTGAGACCCACGGACAGTCCCACGAGCAGTACTTC
TRBJ1-1	.	TRBV6-5	.	CASSFKNTEAFF	TGTGCCAGCAGTTTCAAGAACACTGAAGCTTTCTTT